This passage covers 17 T cell receptor beta chains from one sample sequenced in a study of T cell clonotyping in hematopoietic cell transplantation. This table comes from immunoSEQ multiplex PCR, and its TCRdb copy is limited to in-frame clones, with some not included. Of several thousand clones in the sample, nearly 90% were seen once. The source material was peripheral blood mononuclear cells, sampled 100 days after allogeneic stem cell transplant. The receptors here all came from a male patient in his seventies who had an allogeneic stem cell transplant from an unrelated donor, so T cells may come from the graft donor. Some clones in this sample may be carry-over from other donors' samples.

The chain uses TRBV28 and TRBJ2-7; 13 positions agree with TRBD2. The junction had 4 bases not matched to a gene; V was cut back by 7 bases and J by 4 bases. The CDR3 covers 14 residues. CDR1 is MDHEN, CDR2 SYDVKM, per germline. CDR3 in DNA: TGTGCCAGCAAACTAGCGGGAGGGATGTACGAGCAGTACTTC. Translating it yields CASKLAGGMYEQYF. The full variable domain, completed using reference TRBV28 and TRBJ2-7, is DVKVTQSSRYLVKRTGEKVFLECVQDMDHENMFWYRQDPGLGLRLIYFSYDVKMKEKGDIPEGYSVSREKKERFSLILESASTNQTSMYLCASKLAGGMYEQYFGPGTRLTVT.

The chain joins TRBV29-1 to TRBJ1-1; D is uncertain. CDR3 length equals 11 residues. V was cut by 1 base and J by 8 bases, with 8 bases left in between. Germline V gene lookup returns CDR1 SQVTM and CDR2 ANQGSEA. The CDR3 nucleotides read TGCAGCGTTGAAGGACGTTTCGAAGCTTTCTTT. Translating gives CSVEGRFEAFF.

The V call is TRBV7-3, the J call TRBJ2-7; D might be TRBD1 or TRBD2, each matching 5 bases. The CDR3 extends over 13 amino acids. V dropped 5 bases and J dropped 7 bases, with 15 bases sitting between them. Germline V gene sequence: CDR1 SGHTA, CDR2 FQGTGA. In DNA, the CDR3 is TGTGCCAGCAGCCCAGGGACGGCTGGGGAGCAGTACTTC. Amino acid sequence: CASSPGTAGEQYF. The full variable domain, with the rest looked up from reference TRBV7-3 and TRBJ2-7, is GAGVSQTPSNKVTEKGKYVELRCDPISGHTALYWYRQSLGQGPEFLIYFQGTGAADDSGLPNDRFFAVRPEGSVSTLKIQRTERGDSAVYLCASSPGTAGEQYFGPGTRLTVT.

Here the CDR3 reads CASSIVFTDTQYF. The DNA for the CDR3 is TGTGCCAGTAGTATAGTATTCACAGATACGCAGTATTTT. The V call is TRBV19, the J call TRBJ2-3; D not resolved. This CDR3 is 13 amino acids long. Looked up from germline, CDR1 is LNHDA and CDR2 is SQIVND (reference sequence). The V end was cut by 1 base, the J end by 2 bases, with 4 bases between.

The V gene is TRBV7-3, the J gene TRBJ2-2; D ambiguous. Per the germline V gene, CDR1 is SGHTA and CDR2 is FQGTGA. V lost 5 bases and J 7 bases, leaving 17 bases between the germline ends. This CDR3 has 15 amino acids. CDR3 amino acids: CASSQTSSHGGELFF. The CDR3 DNA sequence: TGTGCCAGCAGCCAAACATCTAGTCATGGCGGGGAGCTGTTTTTT. The full variable domain, with the rest looked up from reference TRBV7-3 and TRBJ2-2, is GAGVSQTPSNKVTEKGKYVELRCDPISGHTALYWYRQSLGQGPEFLIYFQGTGAADDSGLPNDRFFAVRPEGSVSTLKIQRTERGDSAVYLCASSQTSSHGGELFFGEGSRLTVL.

The rearrangement uses TRBV19 and TRBJ2-1; 10 positions agree with TRBD2. The CDR3 spans 16 residues. The ends lost 5 bases at V and 7 bases at J; junction bases unmatched: 11. The germline gives CDR1 LNHDA, CDR2 SQIVND (reference sequence). CDR3 sequence (DNA): TGTGCCAGTAGTTCAGCCGCGGGACTAGCGAAAAATGAGCAGTTCTTC. Translation gives CASSSAAGLAKNEQFF.

V usage is TRBV19 and J usage is TRBJ2-3; D is unresolved. Trimming shortened V by 5 bases and J by 2 bases, and 11 bases separated the two germline ends. The CDR3 consists of 14 residues. Germline V gene lookup returns CDR1 LNHDA and CDR2 SQIVND (reference sequence). The chain's CDR3 is CASSWLGNTDTQYF. CDR3 sequence (DNA): TGTGCCAGTAGTTGGTTGGGGAACACAGATACGCAGTATTTT.

To note about this clone: This specimen includes other DNA sequences encoding the same CDR3. The V call is TRBV7-9, the J call TRBJ2-7, with 10 bases fitting TRBD1. V dropped 1 base and J dropped 6; count of bases not matched to a gene: 3. The CDR3 sequence is 14 residues long. The germline gives CDR1 SEHNR, CDR2 FQNEAQ (reference sequence). In nucleotides, the CDR3 is TGTGCCAGCAGCTTAGGACAGGGGGCCTCCGAGCAGTACTTC. Amino acid sequence: CASSLGQGASEQYF.

The rearrangement links TRBV4-3 to TRBJ1-5; D remains unclear. Between the trimmed V and J ends, which lost 4 bases and 2 bases, there was a span of 18 bases. From germline, CDR1 is LGHNA and CDR2 YSLEER. The CDR3 length is 17 residues. CDR3 in amino acids: CASSPWREGVGNQPQHF. CDR3 sequence (DNA): TGCGCCAGCAGCCCGTGGAGGGAAGGAGTGGGCAATCAGCCCCAGCATTTT.

The chain combines TRBV6-5 with TRBJ1-3; weak D call: TRBD1 (5 bases). V lost 0 bases and J 10 bases, leaving 10 bases between the germline ends. The germline gives CDR1 MNHEY, CDR2 SVGAGI. CDR3 size: 13 residues. CDR3 region: CASSYSIGGTIYF. CDR3 nucleotides: TGTGCCAGCAGTTACTCGATTGGGGGTACCATATATTTT.

This clone was recorded once. The chain combines TRBV6-1 with TRBJ1-1; TRBD1 might be the D (5 bases). CDR3 length: 13 amino acids. Germline CDR1 reads MNHNS; CDR2 reads SASEGT. V was clipped by 7 bases and J by 4 bases, with 13 bases between them. CDR3 residues: CASINRPATEAFF. The CDR3 DNA follows: TGTGCCAGCATAAACAGGCCAGCCACTGAAGCTTTCTTT.

The chain links TRBV6-6 to TRBJ2-5; 8 bases are shared with TRBD1. The CDR3 consists of 16 residues. CDR1 is MNHNY and CDR2 is SVGAGI in the germline V gene (reference sequence). J gave up 0 bases and V 6 bases, and 9 bases lay outside the gene matches. The CDR3 protein is CASRDTGTGNQETQYF. The CDR3 region has the DNA TGTGCCAGCAGGGACACCGGGACAGGCAACCAAGAGACCCAGTACTTC.

V and J are TRBV6-1 and TRBJ1-1, with a possible D match to TRBD1 (5 bases). The CDR3 is 15 residues long. V lost 8 bases, J lost 0 bases, and 16 bases lay in between. CDR1 and CDR2 from the germline V gene are MNHNS and SASEGT. The DNA for the CDR3 is TGTGCCAGCCTATGGGCCCGGGGCATGAACACTGAAGCTTTCTTT. Protein product: CASLWARGMNTEAFF.

The chain links TRBV7-2 to TRBJ1-2; D call uncertain. This CDR3 has 13 amino acids. Germline V gene sequence: CDR1 SGHTA, CDR2 FQGNSA. V lost 2 bases and J lost 6, with 10 bases in between. The CDR3 reads CASSLKWDDGYTF. The CDR3 region has the DNA TGTGCCAGCAGCTTAAAGTGGGATGATGGCTACACCTTC.

There are a few counts of this clone. The genes are TRBV18 and TRBJ1-2; 7 bases are a match to TRBD1. This CDR3 spans 16 amino acids. Germline V gene sequence: CDR1 KGHSH, CDR2 LQKENI. V gave up 2 bases and J gave up 2 bases; unmatched junction bases: 8. This CDR3 reads CASSPEGQKANYGYTF. CDR3 coding DNA: TGTGCCAGCTCACCAGAGGGACAGAAGGCAAACTATGGCTACACCTTC.

This clone showed up just once. The chain combines TRBV11-2 with TRBJ2-7, with unresolved D. V dropped 2 bases and J dropped 0 bases, with 2 bases sitting between them. Per germline, CDR1 SGHAT and CDR2 FQNNGV. This CDR3 is built from 12 residues. For the CDR3, the DNA is TGTGCCAGCAGCTTAATCTCCTACGAGCAGTACTTC. Its translation: CASSLISYEQYF. The full variable domain, in which reference TRBV11-2 and TRBJ2-7 provide the parts outside the CDR3, is EAGVAQSPRYKIIEKRQSVAFWCNPISGHATLYWYQQILGQGPKLLIQFQNNGVVDDSQLPKDRFSAERLKGVDSTLKIQPAKLEDSAVYLCASSLISYEQYFGPGTRLTVT.

J is TRBJ1-4 and V is TRBV4-1; no reliable D call. Germline lookup yields CDR1 MGHRA and CDR2 YSYEKL. The CDR3 has 15 residues. Trimming pared 3 bases from V and 7 bases from J, leaving 15 bases between. The chain's CDR3 is CASSHAGPFGEKLFF. CDR3 bases: TGCGCCAGCAGCCACGCCGGGCCCTTTGGTGAAAAACTGTTTTTT.